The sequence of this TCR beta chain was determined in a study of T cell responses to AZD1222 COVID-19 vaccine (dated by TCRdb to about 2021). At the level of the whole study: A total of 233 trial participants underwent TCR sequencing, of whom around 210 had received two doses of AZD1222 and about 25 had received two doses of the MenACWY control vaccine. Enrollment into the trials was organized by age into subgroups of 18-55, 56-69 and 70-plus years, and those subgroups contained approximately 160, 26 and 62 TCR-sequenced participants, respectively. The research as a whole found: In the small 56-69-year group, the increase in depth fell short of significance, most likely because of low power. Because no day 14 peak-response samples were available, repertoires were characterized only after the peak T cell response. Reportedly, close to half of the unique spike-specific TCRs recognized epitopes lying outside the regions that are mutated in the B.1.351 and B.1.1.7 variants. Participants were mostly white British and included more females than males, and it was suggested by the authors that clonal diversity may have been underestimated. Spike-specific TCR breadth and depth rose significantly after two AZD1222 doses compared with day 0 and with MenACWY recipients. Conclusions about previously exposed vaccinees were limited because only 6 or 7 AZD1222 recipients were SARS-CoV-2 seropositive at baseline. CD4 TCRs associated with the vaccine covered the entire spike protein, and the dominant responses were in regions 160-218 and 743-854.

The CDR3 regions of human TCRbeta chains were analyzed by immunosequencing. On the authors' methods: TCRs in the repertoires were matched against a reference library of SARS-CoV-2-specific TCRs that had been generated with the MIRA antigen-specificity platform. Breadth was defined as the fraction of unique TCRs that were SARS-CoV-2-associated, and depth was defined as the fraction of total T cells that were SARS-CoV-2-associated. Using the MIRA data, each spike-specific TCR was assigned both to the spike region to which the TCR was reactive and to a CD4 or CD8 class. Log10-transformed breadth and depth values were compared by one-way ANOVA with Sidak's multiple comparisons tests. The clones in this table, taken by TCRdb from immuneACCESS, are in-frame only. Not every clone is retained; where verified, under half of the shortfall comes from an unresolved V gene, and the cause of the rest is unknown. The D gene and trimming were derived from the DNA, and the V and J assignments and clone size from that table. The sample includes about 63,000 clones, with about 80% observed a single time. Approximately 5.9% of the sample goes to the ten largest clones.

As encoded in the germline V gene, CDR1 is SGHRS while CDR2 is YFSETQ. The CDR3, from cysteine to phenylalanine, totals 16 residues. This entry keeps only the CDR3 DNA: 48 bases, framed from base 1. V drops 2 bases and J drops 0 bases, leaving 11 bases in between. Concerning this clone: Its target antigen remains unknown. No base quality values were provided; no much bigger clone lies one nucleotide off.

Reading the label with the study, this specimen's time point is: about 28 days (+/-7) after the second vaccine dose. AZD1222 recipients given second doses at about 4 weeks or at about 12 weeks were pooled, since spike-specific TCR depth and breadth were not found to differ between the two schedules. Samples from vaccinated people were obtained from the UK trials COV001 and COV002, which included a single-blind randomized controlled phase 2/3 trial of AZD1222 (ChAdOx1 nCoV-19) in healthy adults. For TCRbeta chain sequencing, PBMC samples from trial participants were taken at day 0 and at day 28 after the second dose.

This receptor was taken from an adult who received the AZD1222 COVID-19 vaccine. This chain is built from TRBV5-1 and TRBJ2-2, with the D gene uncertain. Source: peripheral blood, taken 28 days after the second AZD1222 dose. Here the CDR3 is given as CASSFGDHPNTGELFF. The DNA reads TGCGCCAGCAGCTTTGGCGATCACCCGAACACCGGGGAGCTGTTTTTT.